These 16 T cell receptor beta chains originate from one sample sequenced in a study of blood T cells in healthy people across ages. Through a sample-barcoded 5' primer and a J-beta primer mix, a second PCR was run for 7 to 11 cycles. TCRdb itself ran the 5' RACE reads through MiXCR, one entry per CDR3 protein. The data hold 1.6 million or so distinct CDR3 sequences, with about 31% observed a single time. Sequenced sample: blood. The origin of the receptors is a young woman in good health.

The chain joins TRBV9 to TRBJ2-1; no clear D gene. The CDR3 is 13 amino acids. The V gene lost 3 bases and the J gene lost 6 bases, with 10 bases spanning the gap. Germline loops: CDR1 SGDLS, CDR2 YYNGEE. CDR3 amino acids: CASSASSPNEQFF. In nucleotides, the CDR3 is TGTGCCAGCAGCGCGTCGAGTCCCAATGAGCAGTTCTTC.

The chain recombines TRBV5-1 with TRBJ2-1; D perhaps matches TRBD2 (6 bases). Trimming took off 0 bases at V and 9 bases at J, with 28 bases between the two ends. From germline, CDR1 is SGHRS and CDR2 YFSETQ. This CDR3 spans 19 amino acids. The CDR3 DNA reads TGCGCCAGCAGCTTGGAGGCTGTTGAGGCTAGCGAGAGGTTGGGTGAGCAGTTCTTC. This translates into CASSLEAVEASERLGEQFF.

This chain joins TRBV20-1 and TRBJ1-2; D remains ambiguous. V was clipped by 1 base and J by 8 bases, with 20 bases between them. Germline values: CDR1 DFQATT, CDR2 SNEGSKA (reference sequence). The CDR3 contains 15 residues. The chain's CDR3 is CSARVSGRAGGGYTF. The CDR3 region has the DNA TGCAGTGCTAGAGTCTCGGGAAGGGCAGGCGGGGGCTACACCTTC.

The rearrangement links TRBV12-3 or TRBV12-4 to TRBJ1-5, with 9 bases fitting TRBD1. The CDR3 covers 14 residues. J lost 7 bases, V lost 7 bases, and 8 bases had no gene match. The CDR3 loop is CASTLTGGFQPQHF. As DNA, the CDR3 is TGTGCCAGCACCTTGACAGGGGGTTTCCAGCCCCAGCATTTT.

The chain joins TRBV9 to TRBJ2-2; D is perhaps TRBD1 (6 bases). Per the germline V gene, CDR1 is SGDLS and CDR2 is YYNGEE. V was trimmed by 2 bases and J by 3 bases, leaving 23 bases between them. This CDR3 comprises 19 residues. The CDR3 here is CASSVSPRPRQAHTGELFF. CDR3 sequence (DNA): TGTGCCAGCAGCGTTTCCCCCCGTCCTCGACAGGCCCACACCGGGGAGCTGTTTTTT.

The chain has TRBV30 and TRBJ2-5; possibly TRBD1 for D (5 bases). The end of the DNA is better explained by TRBJ2-7, so the J call may be wrong. CDR1 is GTSNPN, CDR2 SVGIG, per germline (reference sequence). The CDR3 is made up of 15 amino acids. CDR3 DNA: TGTGCCTGGAGGAATAGACAGCTCTGGTATAACGAGCAGTACTTC. Protein product: CAWRNRQLWYNEQYF.

The chain recombines TRBV12-3 or TRBV12-4 with TRBJ2-5, with no clear D. The V gene lost 0 bases and the J gene lost 6 bases, with 11 bases spanning the gap. CDR3 length: 14 amino acids. CDR3 amino acids: CASSLALGVQTQYF. In DNA form, the CDR3 reads TGTGCCAGCAGTTTAGCGCTTGGGGTTCAGACCCAGTACTTC.

The V and J genes are TRBV7-6 and TRBJ2-7; TRBD2 aligns across 7 bases. Germline values: CDR1 SGHVS, CDR2 FNYEAQ. The CDR3 contains 14 residues. V shed 5 bases and J 8 bases; nucleotides not matched to a gene: 12. CDR3 sequence reads: CASSPSPGGYKQYF. The DNA of the CDR3 is TGTGCCAGCAGCCCTAGCCCGGGGGGTTACAAGCAGTACTTC.

In its sample, this clonotype was seen a few times. The chain joins TRBV20-1 to TRBJ2-7; D is unclear. Trimming took 6 bases from V and 0 from J, leaving 15 bases between them. The length of the CDR3 is 14 residues. Germline CDR1 reads DFQATT; CDR2 reads SNEGSKA (reference sequence). CDR3 nucleotide sequence: TGCAGTGCCACGGACCCAAGAAGCTCCTACGAGCAGTACTTC. Protein sequence: CSATDPRSSYEQYF.

This clonotype was observed a handful of times. This sequence joins TRBV5-1 and TRBJ2-1; D unresolved. The DNA end favors TRBJ2-7, so the J call may be wrong. The CDR3 loop spans 15 amino acids. Germline V gives CDR1 SGHRS, CDR2 YFSETQ. For the CDR3, the DNA is TGCGCCAGCAGCTTAGAGGACCCCTCCTACGACGAGCAGTACTTC. The encoded protein is CASSLEDPSYDEQYF.

V gene TRBV2 combines with J gene TRBJ2-5, with D hard to call. Trimming pared 2 bases from V and 5 bases from J, leaving 9 bases between. The V gene's germline CDR1 is SNHLY and CDR2 FYNNEI. The CDR3 is 13 amino acids. As DNA, the CDR3 is TGTGCCAGCAGTGAATGGACGAAGGAGACCCAGTACTTC. This translates into CASSEWTKETQYF.

Comments on this clonotype: The junction does not match germline at one end; this may be a read error. The chain has TRBV3-1 and TRBJ2-7; D may be TRBD2 (5 bases). The CDR3 runs to 13 residues. Germline V gene lookup returns CDR1 LGHDT and CDR2 YNNKEL (reference sequence). In nucleotides, the CDR3 is TGTGCCAGCAGGAGGCTAGCTGGCTACGGGCAGTACTTC. Amino acids: CASRRLAGYGQYF.

As regards this clonotype: A junction boundary mismatches the germline segment, possibly from a read error. The chain carries TRBV2 and TRBJ2-1; 12 bases fit TRBD2. The CDR3 is made up of 15 amino acids. CDR1 SNHLY and CDR2 FYNNEI come from the germline V gene. The CDR3 coding sequence is TGTGCCAGCAGTGAGACCGGACTAGCGGGGAATGAACAGTTCTTC. It yields the protein CASSETGLAGNEQFF. Full variable domain (missing parts from reference TRBV2 and TRBJ2-1): EPEVTQTPSHQVTQMGQEVILRCVPISNHLYFYWYRQILGQKVEFLVSFYNNEISEKSEIFDDQFSVERPDGSNFTLKIRSTKLEDSAMYFCASSETGLAGNEQFFGPGTRLTVL.

This clonotype was detected ten times or more. CDR3 in amino acids: CSVDSSYGYTF. The DNA of the CDR3 is TGCAGCGTTGATAGTAGCTATGGCTACACCTTC. This chain connects TRBV29-1 to TRBJ1-2; D ambiguous. V was cut by 3 bases and J by 4 bases, with 6 bases left in between. CDR1 and CDR2 from the germline V gene are SQVTM and ANQGSEA. CDR3 length: 11 residues.

This clonotype turned up a few times. V usage is TRBV20-1 and J usage is TRBJ1-2; 10 bases are a match to TRBD1. This CDR3 region has 14 residues. CDR1 DFQATT and CDR2 SNEGSKA come from the germline V gene (reference sequence). The V and J ends lost 1 base and 8 bases, in that order; junction bases with no gene match: 7. CDR3 DNA: TGCAGTGCTAGAGGCCGGGACAGGGGATACGGCTACACCTTC. As protein: CSARGRDRGYGYTF.

The rearrangement uses TRBV5-1 and TRBJ2-3, with TRBD1 identical over 7 bases. Germline loops: CDR1 SGHRS, CDR2 YFSETQ. The CDR3 length is 14 residues. V shed 3 bases and J 3 bases; nucleotides not matched to a gene: 4. The CDR3 nucleotides read TGCGCCAGCAGCTCACAGGGGTTGACAGATACGCAGTATTTT. It codes for CASSSQGLTDTQYF.